The 23 T cell receptor beta chains below all came from one sample that was sequenced in a study of blood T cells in healthy people across ages. Primed by a sample-barcoded 5' primer and a J-beta primer mix, a second PCR proceeded for about 6 to 11 cycles. TCRdb reanalysed the 5' RACE reads using MiXCR and keeps one entry per CDR3 protein. This sample has under 1,100,000 distinct CDR3 sequences; approximately 25% occur once, and the top ten carry 0.65% to 0.95%. These data were also filed under a second study, of T cells of mothers and their children.

Sequenced material: blood. These TCRs come from a girl aged 2-10 years in good health.

The chain couples TRBV28 to TRBJ2-1, with a weak D call TRBD2 (5 bases). The length of the CDR3 is 12 residues. The germline V and J ends were trimmed by 6 bases and 3 bases, with 6 bases remaining between them. Germline CDR1 reads MDHEN; CDR2 reads SYDVKM. This CDR3 reads CASSGIYNEQFF. The CDR3 bases are TGTGCCAGCAGCGGGATCTACAATGAGCAGTTCTTC.

This clonotype has just a few counts. The chain joins TRBV7-9 to TRBJ2-5, with TRBD2 matching over 7 bases. J gave up 3 bases and V 4 bases, and 11 bases lay outside the gene matches. The CDR3 spans 16 residues. Germline V lookup: CDR1 SEHNR, CDR2 FQNEAQ (reference sequence). The CDR3 loop reads CASSSPGGEGEETQYF. The DNA for the CDR3 is TGTGCCAGCAGCTCCCCAGGAGGGGAGGGAGAAGAGACCCAGTACTTC.

This sequence joins TRBV7-2 and TRBJ2-2, with TRBD2 matching 8 bases. Germline CDR1 reads SGHTA; CDR2 reads FQGNSA. V dropped 1 base and J dropped 5; count of bases not matched to a gene: 9. CDR3 length equals 17 residues. CDR3 region: CASSLVPGGPRTGELFF. CDR3 DNA: TGTGCCAGCAGCTTAGTTCCGGGGGGGCCGCGGACCGGGGAGCTGTTTTTT.

This clonotype was counted only a few times. The chain is built from TRBV4-3 and TRBJ1-2; D remains ambiguous. V was shortened by 0 bases and J by 4 bases, with 15 bases between the two germline ends. Per germline, CDR1 LGHNA and CDR2 YSLEER. There are 16 residues in the CDR3. The DNA for the CDR3 is TGCGCCAGCAGCCAAGATGTCGGCCAGCCTTCCTATGGCTACACCTTC. Translating gives CASSQDVGQPSYGYTF.

This clonotype occurred many times. The genes are TRBV7-3 and TRBJ2-2, with 12 bases identical to TRBD2. This CDR3 has 14 amino acids. Germline CDR1 is SGHTA and CDR2 is FQGTGA. J lost 7 bases, V lost 3 bases, and 0 bases had no gene match. Written as DNA, the CDR3 is TGTGCCAGCAGCTTGACTAGCGGGAGCGGGGAGCTGTTTTTT. Translating it yields CASSLTSGSGELFF.

This chain uses TRBV7-9 with TRBJ1-4; D might be TRBD1 (5 bases). Trimming cost V 2 bases and J 1 base, with 14 bases left between them. Looked up from germline, CDR1 is SEHNR and CDR2 is FQNEAQ (reference sequence). The CDR3 contains 17 residues. The CDR3 DNA reads TGTGCCAGCAGCTTAAGGCTTCCCGGGGGAACTAATGAAAAACTGTTTTTT. It encodes CASSLRLPGGTNEKLFF.

The chain joins TRBV20-1 to TRBJ2-1; TRBD2 aligns across 9 bases. Germline-derived CDR1 and CDR2 are DFQATT and SNEGSKA (reference sequence). This CDR3 has 14 residues. The ends lost 8 bases at V and 8 bases at J; junction bases unmatched: 13. This CDR3 is CSPEWRGGGDEQFF. CDR3 in DNA: TGCAGTCCAGAGTGGCGGGGCGGGGGGGATGAGCAGTTCTTC.

This clonotype was detected once. The CDR3 spells CSGVHNYRLAVRTDTQYF. For the CDR3, the DNA is TGCAGTGGGGTGCACAATTATCGACTAGCGGTACGCACAGATACGCAGTATTTT. V and J are TRBV20-1 and TRBJ2-3, with 9 bases aligning to TRBD2. Germline V gene data show CDR1 as DFQATT and CDR2 as SNEGSKA (reference sequence). V was clipped by 7 bases and J by 1 base; unmatched bases: 18. The CDR3 runs 18 residues.

This clonotype was seen more than once but under ten times. The chain links TRBV29-1 to TRBJ2-1; a possible D gene is TRBD2 (5 bases). Germline assignment: CDR1 SQVTM and CDR2 ANQGSEA. Trimming cost V 7 bases and J 5 bases, with 12 bases left between them. The CDR3 consists of 12 residues. The CDR3, as DNA: TGCAGCGCCAGCTGGACTGACAATGAGCAGTTCTTC. Encoded protein: CSASWTDNEQFF.

This clonotype was picked up a small number of times. This chain joins TRBV7-9 and TRBJ2-1; D call uncertain. The CDR3 is 15 amino acids. Trimming stripped 1 base from V and 8 bases from J, with 15 bases between. Germline CDR1 reads SEHNR; CDR2 reads FQNEAQ (reference sequence). The CDR3 DNA reads TGTGCCAGCAGCTTAGTCGACTCACTCGTCGATGAGCAGTTCTTC. The encoded protein is CASSLVDSLVDEQFF.

The gene calls are TRBV16 and TRBJ1-2; unclear D gene. V dropped 2 bases and J dropped 5 bases, with 9 bases sitting between them. The germline V gene has CDR1 KGHSY and CDR2 FQNENV. The CDR3 runs 13 residues. In DNA, the CDR3 is TGTGCCAGCAGCCAAGGTTCGGAATATGGCTACACCTTC. Translation gives CASSQGSEYGYTF.

This clonotype was seen more than once but under ten times. The CDR3 DNA reads as TGTGCCAGCAGCTTAGCGGGGCCAGGGTTTAGCACAGATACGCAGTATTTT. The encoded protein is CASSLAGPGFSTDTQYF. This rearrangement joins TRBV7-6 to TRBJ2-3, with D tentatively TRBD1 (5 bases). Germline loops: CDR1 SGHVS, CDR2 FNYEAQ. The CDR3 has 17 residues. Trimming removed 0 bases at V and 0 bases at J, with 13 bases between.

This clonotype was counted only a few times. This chain uses TRBV28 with TRBJ2-5; D uncertain. Germline assignment: CDR1 MDHEN and CDR2 SYDVKM. With 3 bases removed from V and 5 bases from J, the gap between germline ends came to 16 bases. The CDR3 loop spans 15 amino acids. The CDR3 here is CASSFEHSIVETQYF. DNA for the CDR3: TGTGCCAGCAGTTTCGAGCACTCAATTGTGGAGACCCAGTACTTC.

The chain recombines TRBV29-1 with TRBJ2-5; no reliable D call. The DNA matches TRBJ2-1 better at its end, which makes the J call doubtful. The germline gives CDR1 SQVTM, CDR2 ANQGSEA. The CDR3 runs 12 residues. The CDR3 here is CSVENIWNEQFF. CDR3 DNA sequence: TGCAGCGTTGAAAACATCTGGAATGAGCAGTTCTTC.

The genes are TRBV28 and TRBJ2-5, with D perhaps matching TRBD2 (5 bases). This CDR3 is 15 amino acids long. In germline, CDR1 is MDHEN, CDR2 SYDVKM. V lost 5 bases and J 3 bases, leaving 16 bases between the germline ends. CDR3: CASSDVRSGEETQYF. The CDR3, as DNA: TGTGCCAGCAGTGATGTCCGGAGCGGTGAAGAGACCCAGTACTTC.

This clonotype was observed a single time. The chain links TRBV11-3 to TRBJ2-5, with TRBD1 matching 11 bases. From germline, CDR1 is SGHNT and CDR2 YENEEA. This CDR3 region has 13 residues. After removal of 8 bases from V and 11 bases from J, the junction contained 10 bases not matched to a gene. The CDR3 is CASAGQGAWEQYF. The CDR3 DNA sequence: TGTGCCAGCGCTGGACAGGGGGCTTGGGAGCAGTACTTC. The full variable domain, with the rest looked up from reference TRBV11-3 and TRBJ2-5, is EAGVVQSPRYKIIEKKQPVAFWCNPISGHNTLYWYLQNLGQGPELLIRYENEEAVDDSQLPKDRFSAERLKGVDSTLKIQPAELGDSAVYLCASAGQGAWEQYFGPGTRLLVL.

This clonotype was seen a few times. The chain employs TRBV7-9 and TRBJ1-2, with D hard to call. Germline loops: CDR1 SEHNR, CDR2 FQNEAQ (reference sequence). V dropped 4 bases and J dropped 0 bases, with 21 bases sitting between them. There are 18 residues in the CDR3. DNA of the CDR3: TGTGCCAGCAGCTCCCAGAGTGGTCAGAGTGGAGCTAACTATGGCTACACCTTC. This translates into CASSSQSGQSGANYGYTF.

The sample holds a few counts of this clonotype. The chain links TRBV5-6 to TRBJ1-1; TRBD1 matches at 10 bases. This CDR3 has 15 amino acids. Germline CDR1 and CDR2: SGHDT and YYEEEE. V shed 4 bases and J 9 bases; nucleotides not matched to a gene: 12. The CDR3 DNA reads TGTGCCAGCAGCCCGGTCCCGGGACAGGGGAATAAAGCTTTCTTT. Protein product: CASSPVPGQGNKAFF.

This clonotype was observed a handful of times. The gene calls are TRBV6-1 and TRBJ2-7; D is unclear. CDR3 size: 12 residues. In germline, CDR1 is MNHNS, CDR2 SASEGT. Trimming took 1 base from V and 7 from J, leaving 8 bases between them. The CDR3 bases are TGTGCCAGCAGTGAAGGTCACGGTGAGCAGTACTTC. The encoded protein is CASSEGHGEQYF.

In nucleotides, the CDR3 is TGTGCCACCATCACAACAGATACGCAGTATTTT. Its protein product is CATITTDTQYF. This chain links TRBV27 with TRBJ2-3; D remains ambiguous. The length of the CDR3 is 11 residues. Trimming cost V 10 bases and J 3 bases, with 8 bases left between them. The germline gives CDR1 MNHEY, CDR2 SMNVEV (reference sequence).

Points on this clonotype: A read error may account for a junction end that differs from germline. The J gene is TRBJ2-1, the V gene TRBV2; 12 bases align to TRBD2. The CDR3 contains 18 residues. The germline gives CDR1 SNHLY, CDR2 FYNNEI. The CDR3 protein is CASTNLAGGPLAAETQYF. CDR3 nucleotide sequence: TGTGCCAGCACTAATCTAGCGGGGGGGCCGCTAGCCGCCGAGACCCAGTATTTC.

V usage is TRBV5-1 and J usage is TRBJ2-7; D possibly corresponds to TRBD1 (5 bases). The CDR3 is made up of 14 amino acids. The V and J ends lost 5 bases and 1 base respectively, with 13 bases between them. Germline V lookup: CDR1 SGHRS, CDR2 YFSETQ. The CDR3 here is CASRLQSGSYEQYF. The CDR3 coding sequence is TGCGCCAGCAGACTCCAATCAGGGTCCTACGAGCAGTACTTC.

The chain links TRBV7-8 to TRBJ2-4; no firm D call. The V gene's germline CDR1 is SGHVS and CDR2 FQNEAQ. V shed 2 bases and J shed 8 bases, with 13 bases lying between them. This CDR3 spans 14 amino acids. CDR3 residues: CASSLNSREDIQYF. The CDR3 DNA is TGTGCCAGCAGCTTAAACTCCCGAGAGGACATTCAGTACTTC.